This TCR beta chain was profiled in a study of blood T cell repertoires in COVID-19. The repertoire was sequenced with immunoSEQ multiplex PCR; TCRdb's copy has only in-frame clones and lacks some. The table includes about 150,000 clones, around 74% detected once. This TCR was recovered from a woman aged 80 or over with acute or convalescent COVID-19. Sequenced: peripheral blood.

CDR3: CASSRWWGGSGETQYF. The CDR3 DNA reads as TGCGCCAGCAGCCGCTGGTGGGGAGGGTCGGGAGAGACCCAGTACTTC. The V call is TRBV5-1, the J call TRBJ2-5; the match to TRBD2 covers 7 bases. Trimming at V came to 4 bases and at J to 4 bases, leaving 13 bases not matched to a gene. CDR1 SGHRS and CDR2 YFSETQ come from the germline V gene. This CDR3 is 16 amino acids long. The whole variable domain, filled in from reference TRBV5-1 and TRBJ2-5, reads KAGVTQTPRYLIKTRGQQVTLSCSPISGHRSVSWYQQTPGQGLQFLFEYFSETQRNKGNFPGRFSGRQFSNSRSEMNVSTLELGDSALYLCASSRWWGGSGETQYFGPGTRLLVL.